These 5 T cell receptor beta chains were all obtained from the same sample, sequenced in a study of cytomegalovirus exposure and HLA in healthy donors. Produced via immunoSEQ multiplex PCR; TCRdb's table is partial and in-frame only. The sample has 350,000 or so clones, more than 80% seen once. Sequencing was performed on PBMCs. These receptors came from a young woman in good health and CMV-seronegative.

The J gene is TRBJ2-7, the V gene TRBV7-9; 12 bases map to TRBD1. This CDR3 is 16 amino acids long. CDR1 is SEHNR, CDR2 FQNEAQ, per germline (reference sequence). V dropped 0 bases and J dropped 4; count of bases not matched to a gene: 4. The CDR3 nucleotides are TGTGCCAGCAGCTTAGCGCGGGGACAGGGGGCATACGAGCAGTACTTC. Protein: CASSLARGQGAYEQYF.

The chain uses TRBV7-6 and TRBJ2-7; 11 nucleotides agree with TRBD1. With 7 bases clipped from V and 5 bases from J, the junction kept 13 bases outside the gene matches. Germline assignment: CDR1 SGHVS and CDR2 FNYEAQ. The CDR3 length is 16 residues. The CDR3 sequence: CASTLGQGVDRNEQYF. CDR3 nucleotide sequence: TGTGCCAGCACCCTGGGACAGGGGGTTGACAGGAACGAGCAGTACTTC.

J is TRBJ1-4 and V is TRBV11-2, with D hard to call. The CDR3 extends over 15 amino acids. Germline CDR1 is SGHAT and CDR2 is FQNNGV. Trimming stripped 5 bases from V and 16 bases from J, with 26 bases between. DNA of the CDR3: TGTGCCAGCAGCAGACAACGGGAGACACAATCTCGGCGGTTTTTT. This codes for CASSRQRETQSRRFF.

The chain employs TRBV9 and TRBJ2-1; TRBD2 might be the D (6 bases). V was shortened by 0 bases and J by 4 bases, with 11 bases between the two germline ends. The CDR3 runs to 15 residues. Germline assignment: CDR1 SGDLS and CDR2 YYNGEE. The CDR3 DNA reads TGTGCCAGCAGCGTAGAGGGGACTCCTTACAATGAGCAGTTCTTC. Its translation: CASSVEGTPYNEQFF.

The V and J genes are TRBV13 and TRBJ2-5; possibly TRBD1 for D (5 bases). In germline, CDR1 is PRHDT, CDR2 FYEKMQ (reference sequence). V shed 5 bases and J shed 2 bases, with 9 bases lying between them. The CDR3 runs to 13 residues. This CDR3 is CASSQAGQETQYF. The CDR3, as DNA: TGTGCCAGCAGCCAGGCAGGGCAAGAGACCCAGTACTTC.